The TCR beta chain under discussion was sequenced for a study of Ad26.COV2.S vaccination and SARS-CoV-2 variants. CDR1 LGHNT and CDR2 FRNRAP come from the germline V gene. This CDR3 comprises 15 residues. The ends were cut back, 6 bases at V and 7 bases at J, with 19 bases in the middle. The protocol was immunoSEQ multiplex PCR, while the TCRdb copy is restricted to in-frame clones and leaves out a portion. The repertoire includes about 680,000 clones, 80% to 90% of them detected once, and over 1.3% sits in the top ten. The treatment here: roughly 19 received Ad26.COV2.S at low or high dose, single or two shots; 5 received placebo; per-sample allocation not given. Sampling happened 63 days after the first vaccine or placebo injection.

This rearrangement joins TRBV12-5 to TRBJ2-1; D is possibly TRBD1 or TRBD2 (6 bases each). The source material was peripheral blood, sampled in a trial of Ad26.COV2.S vaccine versus placebo. This sequence originates from a person aged 18-60 years who received the Ad26.COV2.S COVID-19 vaccine or a placebo. The CDR3 DNA reads TGTGCTAGTGGCAGGGACGCCGGAGGGGGGAATGAGCAGTTCTTC. Translation: CASGRDAGGGNEQFF. Looking up the rest from reference TRBV12-5 and TRBJ2-1 gives the full variable domain: DARVTQTPRHKVTEMGQEVTMRCQPILGHNTVFWYRQTMMQGLELLAYFRNRAPLDDSGMPKDRFSAEMPDATLATLKIQPSEPRDSAVYFCASGRDAGGGNEQFFGPGTRLTVL.